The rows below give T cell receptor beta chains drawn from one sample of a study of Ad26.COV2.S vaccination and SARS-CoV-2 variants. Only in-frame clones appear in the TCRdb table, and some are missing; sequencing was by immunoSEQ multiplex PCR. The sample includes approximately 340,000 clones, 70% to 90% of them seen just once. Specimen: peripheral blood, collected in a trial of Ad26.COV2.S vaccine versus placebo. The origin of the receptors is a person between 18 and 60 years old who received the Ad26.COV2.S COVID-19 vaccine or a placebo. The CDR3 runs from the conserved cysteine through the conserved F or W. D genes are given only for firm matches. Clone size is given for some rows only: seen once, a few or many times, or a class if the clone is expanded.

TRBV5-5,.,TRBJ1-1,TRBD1,CASSLDRQGRTEAFF,TGTGCCAGCAGCTTGGACCGACAGGGTCGCACTGAAGCTTTCTTT
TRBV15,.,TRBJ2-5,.,CATSSTAYQETQYF,TGTGCCACCAGCAGTACAGCGTACCAAGAGACCCAGTACTTC
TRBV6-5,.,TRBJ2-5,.,CASGRGQETQYF,TGTGCCAGCGGTAGGGGTCAAGAGACCCAGTACTTC
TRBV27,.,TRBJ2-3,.,CASSLIQRASTDTQYF,TGTGCCAGCAGTTTAATACAGCGGGCTAGCACAGATACGCAGTATTTT
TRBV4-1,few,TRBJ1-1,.,CASSHSRNTEAFF,TGCGCCAGCAGCCACTCGAGGAACACTGAAGCTTTCTTT
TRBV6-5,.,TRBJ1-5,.,CASSYEPPGSAQPQHF,TGTGCCAGCAGTTACGAGCCCCCAGGGTCTGCTCAGCCCCAGCATTTT
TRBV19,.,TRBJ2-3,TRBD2,CASSIEFPSGYTDTQYF,TGTGCCAGTAGTATAGAATTTCCTAGCGGCTACACAGATACGCAGTATTTT
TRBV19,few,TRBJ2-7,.,CASSMGGTREQYF,TGTGCCAGTAGTATGGGGGGAACTAGGGAGCAGTACTTC
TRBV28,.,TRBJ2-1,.,CASSFGYNEQFF,TGTGCCAGCAGTTTTGGTTACAATGAGCAGTTCTTC
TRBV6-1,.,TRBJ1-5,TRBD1,CASSEGTGGNSNQPQHF,TGTGCCAGCAGTGAAGGGACAGGGGGGAATAGCAATCAGCCCCAGCATTTT
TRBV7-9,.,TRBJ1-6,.,CASSLVSSRNSPLHF,TGTGCCAGCAGCTTAGTATCGTCGAGGAATTCACCCCTCCACTTT
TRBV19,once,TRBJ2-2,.,CASSIERNTGELFF,TGTGCCAGTAGTATAGAACGGAACACCGGGGAGCTGTTTTTT
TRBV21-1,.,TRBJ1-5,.,CASRLTVMDRGKRIDQPQHF,TGTGCCAGCAGATTGACTGTGATGGACAGGGGGAAAAGAATAGATCAGCCCCAGCATTTT
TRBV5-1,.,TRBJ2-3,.,CASSPGGGDSTDTQYF,TGCGCCAGCAGCCCGGGTGGTGGGGATAGCACAGATACGCAGTATTTT
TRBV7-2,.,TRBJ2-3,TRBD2,CASSLGSGGVDTQYF,TGTGCCAGCAGCTTAGGTAGCGGGGGGGTAGATACGCAGTATTTT
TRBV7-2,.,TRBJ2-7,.,CASSLEGGVSYEQYF,TGTGCCAGCAGCTTAGAGGGGGGGGTCTCCTACGAGCAGTACTTC
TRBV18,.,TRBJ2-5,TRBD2,CASSPQRGENSGRQETQYF,TGTGCCAGCTCACCACAGAGGGGCGAAAATAGCGGGAGGCAAGAGACCCAGTACTTC
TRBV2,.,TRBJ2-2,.,CASRVTGELFF,TGTGCCAGCAGGGTCACCGGGGAGCTGTTTTTT
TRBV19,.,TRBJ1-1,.,CASSRYRYTEAFF,TGTGCCAGTAGTAGATACAGGTATACTGAAGCTTTCTTT
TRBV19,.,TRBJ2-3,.,CASSLSSGTRTNTQYF,TGTGCCAGTAGCCTCTCCTCCGGGACAAGGACGAATACGCAGTATTTT
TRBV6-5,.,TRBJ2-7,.,CASGRGAYEQYF,TGTGCCAGCGGGAGAGGAGCCTACGAGCAGTACTTC
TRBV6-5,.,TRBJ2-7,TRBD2,CASRGLAGVSEQYF,TGTGCCAGCAGAGGACTAGCGGGAGTTTCCGAGCAGTACTTC
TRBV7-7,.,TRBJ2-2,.,CASSRNLGGTGELFF,TGTGCCAGCAGCCGAAACCTCGGGGGCACCGGGGAGCTGTTTTTT
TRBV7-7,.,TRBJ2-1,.,CASSLGSGNEQFF,TGTGCCAGCAGCTTAGGCTCAGGAAATGAGCAGTTCTTC
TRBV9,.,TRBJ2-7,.,CASSVGASYEQYF,TGTGCCAGCAGCGTAGGTGCCTCCTACGAGCAGTACTTC
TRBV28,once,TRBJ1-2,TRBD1,CASRQDRAVGYTF,TGTGCCAGCAGGCAAGACAGGGCCGTCGGCTACACCTTC
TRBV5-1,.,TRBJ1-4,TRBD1,CASSLGDRGVKLFF,TGCGCCAGCAGCTTGGGAGACAGGGGTGTGAAACTGTTTTTT
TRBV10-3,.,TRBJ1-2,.,CAISEPGINGYTF,TGTGCCATCAGTGAGCCGGGGATTAATGGCTACACCTTC
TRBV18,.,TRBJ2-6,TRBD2,CASSLGLARSGANVLTF,TGTGCCAGCTCACTCGGACTAGCCCGCTCTGGGGCCAACGTCCTGACTTTC
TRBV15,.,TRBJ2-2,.,CATSRDPGELFF,TGTGCCACCAGCAGAGACCCCGGGGAGCTGTTTTTT
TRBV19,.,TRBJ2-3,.,CASSMIRTRAPSSTDTQYF,TGTGCCAGTAGTATGATTCGTACTAGGGCCCCTTCTAGCACAGATACGCAGTATTTT
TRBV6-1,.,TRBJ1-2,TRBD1,CASSEDVQGANYGYTF,TGTGCCAGCAGTGAAGACGTACAGGGGGCTAACTATGGCTACACCTTC
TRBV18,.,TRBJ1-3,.,CASSPEQGSGNTIYF,TGTGCCAGCTCACCTGAACAGGGTTCTGGAAACACCATATATTTT
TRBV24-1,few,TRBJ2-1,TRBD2,CATSDPGTSKTRGQFF,TGTGCCACCAGTGATCCCGGGACTAGCAAGACACGGGGGCAGTTCTTC
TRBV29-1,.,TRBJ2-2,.,CSARERGYHTGELFF,TGCAGCGCACGAGAGAGGGGGTATCACACCGGGGAGCTGTTTTTT
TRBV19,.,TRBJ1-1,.,CASSIRRGAESFF,TGTGCCAGTAGTATTAGGCGGGGCGCGGAATCTTTCTTT
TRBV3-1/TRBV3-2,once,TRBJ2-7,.,CASSQGLVHEQYF,TGTGCCAGCAGCCAAGGACTAGTCCACGAGCAGTACTTC